This entry lists 17 T cell receptor beta chains sequenced from one sample in a study of post-analysis software for immune sequencing data. The study's findings and limits: Five or six TRBV segments, TRBV5-6, TRBV5-1 and TRBV20-1 among them, were found more frequent in patients than controls.

The antigens of these receptors remain unknown. Unique molecular identifiers had been added to the TCR beta cDNA libraries. Using its own MiXCR run on the PCR reads, TCRdb lists one record per CDR3 protein. Of hundreds of thousands of distinct CDR3 sequences in the sample, around 50% were seen once. The sequencing sample was made of blood. The receptors originated from a girl aged 10 to 17 with multiple sclerosis.

This clonotype was picked up a small number of times. In DNA, the CDR3 is TGCAGTGCTAGAGTGGAAGGGGACAACTATGGCTACACCTTC. Translated, it gives CSARVEGDNYGYTF. J is TRBJ1-2 and V is TRBV20-1; D may be TRBD1 (5 bases). CDR3 size: 14 residues. Trimming removed 1 base from V and 2 bases from J, with 11 bases in between. The germline gives CDR1 DFQATT, CDR2 SNEGSKA (reference sequence).

This clonotype was detected a few times. The V call is TRBV20-1, the J call TRBJ1-2; 9 bases are a match to TRBD1. CDR3 size: 16 residues. CDR1 and CDR2 from the germline V gene are DFQATT and SNEGSKA (reference sequence). Unmatched junction bases numbered 17, after V lost 5 bases and J lost 7 bases. CDR3 residues: CSAGKQQGALSLGYTF. DNA for the CDR3: TGCAGTGCTGGAAAACAACAGGGGGCGCTATCCCTTGGCTACACCTTC.

Note on this clonotype: The junction does not match germline at one end; this may be a read error. The chain links TRBV11-3 to TRBJ2-1; TRBD2 agrees at 9 bases. Germline V gives CDR1 SGHNT, CDR2 YENEEA. This CDR3 contains 16 residues. The CDR3 coding sequence is TGTGCCAGCAGGAATTTAGCGGGAGACTCCCACAATGAGCAGTTCTTC. Its translation is CASRNLAGDSHNEQFF. Full variable domain (remainder filled in from reference TRBV11-3 and TRBJ2-1): EAGVVQSPRYKIIEKKQPVAFWCNPISGHNTLYWYLQNLGQGPELLIRYENEEAVDDSQLPKDRFSAERLKGVDSTLKIQPAELGDSAVYLCASRNLAGDSHNEQFFGPGTRLTVL.

The chain carries TRBV18 and TRBJ1-5; D may be TRBD1 (6 bases). V lost 5 bases to trimming and J lost 5 bases, with 13 bases between them. Germline-derived CDR1 and CDR2 are KGHSH and LQKENI. The CDR3 length is 14 residues. The CDR3 nucleotides read TGTGCCAGCTCAGCACAGGGTCGGGATCAGCCCCAGCATTTT. This encodes CASSAQGRDQPQHF.

CDR3 protein: CASSLAMTGGLNEKLFF. CDR3 in DNA: TGTGCCAGCAGTTTAGCTATGACAGGGGGCCTTAATGAAAAACTGTTTTTT. This chain links TRBV12-3 or TRBV12-4 with TRBJ1-4; 10 positions agree with TRBD1. The CDR3 covers 17 residues. J gave up 4 bases and V 0 bases, and 5 bases lay outside the gene matches.

V and J are TRBV7-2 and TRBJ2-5; 9 bases fit TRBD1. The V segment lost 3 bases and the J segment 7 bases; nucleotides outside the gene matches: 9. Germline CDR1 is SGHTA and CDR2 is FQGNSA. The CDR3 spans 15 residues. The CDR3 spells CASSFNRGLGGTQYF. DNA for the CDR3: TGTGCCAGCAGCTTCAACAGGGGGCTAGGGGGGACCCAGTACTTC.

This clonotype was recorded only once. The junction does not match germline at one end; this may be a read error. The chain uses TRBV3-1 and TRBJ2-1; the D gene is possibly TRBD2 (6 bases). The length of the CDR3 is 15 residues. The V gene's germline CDR1 is LGHDT and CDR2 YNNKEL (reference sequence). The CDR3 spells CASSHHRDSSNEQFF. CDR3 in DNA: TGTGCCAGCAGCCACCACCGGGACTCCTCCAATGAGCAGTTCTTC.

V is TRBV3-1 and J is TRBJ2-7; 8 nucleotides agree with TRBD1. V was clipped by 3 bases and J by 7 bases; unmatched bases: 17. CDR3 length equals 17 residues. Germline-derived CDR1 and CDR2 are LGHDT and YNNKEL (reference sequence). CDR3 in DNA: TGTGCCAGCAGCCAGTCCCCCCGAGACAGGGGACCTAGGGAGCAGTACTTC. Translated: CASSQSPRDRGPREQYF.

The chain carries TRBV29-1 and TRBJ2-1; D gene ambiguous. CDR1 and CDR2 (germline): SQVTM, ANQGSEA. The CDR3 runs 11 residues. Deletions cut 8 bases from V and 4 bases from J, with 9 bases between. Written as DNA, the CDR3 is TGCAGCCGAGGATGGTACAATGAGCAGTTCTTC. Amino acids: CSRGWYNEQFF.

The rearrangement links TRBV7-3 to TRBJ2-3; 9 bases fit TRBD2. Trimming cost V 2 bases and J 6 bases; bases outside gene matches: 6. The CDR3 loop spans 15 amino acids. The germline V gene has CDR1 SGHTA and CDR2 FQGTGA. The DNA for the CDR3 is TGTGCCAGCAGCTTAGGCGGGGGGGCAGCGGATACGCAGTATTTT. Amino acid sequence: CASSLGGGAADTQYF.

This chain connects TRBV28 to TRBJ2-5, with a tentative D call TRBD1 (5 bases). Trimming left V 4 bases short and J 5 bases short, with 14 bases between. The CDR3 runs 14 residues. Germline V lookup: CDR1 MDHEN, CDR2 SYDVKM. CDR3 sequence (DNA): TGTGCCAGCAGTTCCCGCAGGGCCCTGGAGACCCAGTACTTC. It translates to CASSSRRALETQYF.

The V call is TRBV29-1, the J call TRBJ2-3, with 13 bases fitting TRBD2. Germline CDR1 is SQVTM and CDR2 is ANQGSEA. J was trimmed by 3 bases and V by 4 bases; bases with no gene match: 4. The CDR3 length is 15 residues. The CDR3 region has the DNA TGCAGCGTTGTTGGACTAGCGGGAGTTACAGATACGCAGTATTTT. Amino acids: CSVVGLAGVTDTQYF.

This clonotype turned up a few times. V usage is TRBV7-2 and J usage is TRBJ2-4, with unresolved D. CDR3 length: 13 amino acids. V lost 5 bases and J lost 2, with 7 bases in between. CDR1 SGHTA and CDR2 FQGNSA come from the germline V gene. The CDR3 is CASSPDSKNIQYF. In nucleotides, the CDR3 is TGTGCCAGCAGCCCCGACTCCAAAAACATTCAGTACTTC.

As to this clonotype: The germline gene is not matched at one end of the junction; a read error may be the cause. The CDR3: CSARGLAGGPGFF. The CDR3 DNA sequence: TGCAGTGCTAGAGGGCTAGCGGGAGGGCCGGGGTTCTTC. The V call is TRBV20-1, the J call TRBJ2-7, with 12 bases identical to TRBD2. Germline loops: CDR1 DFQATT, CDR2 SNEGSKA (reference sequence). The CDR3 runs to 13 residues.

The chain joins TRBV7-2 to TRBJ1-1; no clear D gene. CDR3 length: 16 amino acids. Trimming took off 5 bases at V and 2 bases at J, with 18 bases between the two ends. Germline V gene sequence: CDR1 SGHTA, CDR2 FQGNSA. The CDR3 nucleotides are TGTGCCAGCAGCACGTCCCGACGGCGGAGAAACACTGAAGCTTTCTTT. Encoded protein: CASSTSRRRRNTEAFF. The whole variable domain, remainder taken from reference TRBV7-2 and TRBJ1-1, is GAGVSQSPSNKVTEKGKDVELRCDPISGHTALYWYRQSLGQGLEFLIYFQGNSAPDKSGLPSDRFSAERTGGSVSTLTIQRTQQEDSAVYLCASSTSRRRRNTEAFFGQGTRLTVV.

The genes are TRBV5-1 and TRBJ2-1, with D hard to call. V lost 4 bases and J lost 0, with 17 bases in between. The length of the CDR3 is 17 residues. Germline V CDR1 and CDR2: SGHRS, YFSETQ. CDR3 sequence reads: CASSDRQVLSSYNEQFF. In DNA form, the CDR3 reads TGCGCCAGCAGCGACCGTCAGGTCCTTAGCTCCTACAATGAGCAGTTCTTC.

V usage is TRBV7-3 and J usage is TRBJ2-6; D remains ambiguous. CDR1 is SGHTA, CDR2 FQGTGA, per germline. V lost 2 bases and J lost 3, with 2 bases in between. The CDR3 totals 13 residues. Written as DNA, the CDR3 is TGTGCCAGCAGCTTACTTGGGGCCAACGTCCTGACTTTC. Translating gives CASSLLGANVLTF.